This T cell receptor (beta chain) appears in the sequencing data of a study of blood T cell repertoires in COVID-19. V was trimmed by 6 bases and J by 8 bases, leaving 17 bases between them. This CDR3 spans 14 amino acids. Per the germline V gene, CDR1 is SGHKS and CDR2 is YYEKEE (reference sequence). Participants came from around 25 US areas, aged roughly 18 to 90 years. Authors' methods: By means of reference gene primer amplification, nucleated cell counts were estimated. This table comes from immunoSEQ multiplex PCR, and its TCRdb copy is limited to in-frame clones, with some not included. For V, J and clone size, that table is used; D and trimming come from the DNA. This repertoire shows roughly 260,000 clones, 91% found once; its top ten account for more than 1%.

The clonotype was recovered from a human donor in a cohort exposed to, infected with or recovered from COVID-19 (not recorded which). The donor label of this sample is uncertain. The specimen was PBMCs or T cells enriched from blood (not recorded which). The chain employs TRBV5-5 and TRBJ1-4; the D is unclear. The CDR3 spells CASNPSGSWEKLFF. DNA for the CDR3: TGTGCCAGCAATCCTTCGGGAAGTTGGGAAAAACTGTTTTTT.